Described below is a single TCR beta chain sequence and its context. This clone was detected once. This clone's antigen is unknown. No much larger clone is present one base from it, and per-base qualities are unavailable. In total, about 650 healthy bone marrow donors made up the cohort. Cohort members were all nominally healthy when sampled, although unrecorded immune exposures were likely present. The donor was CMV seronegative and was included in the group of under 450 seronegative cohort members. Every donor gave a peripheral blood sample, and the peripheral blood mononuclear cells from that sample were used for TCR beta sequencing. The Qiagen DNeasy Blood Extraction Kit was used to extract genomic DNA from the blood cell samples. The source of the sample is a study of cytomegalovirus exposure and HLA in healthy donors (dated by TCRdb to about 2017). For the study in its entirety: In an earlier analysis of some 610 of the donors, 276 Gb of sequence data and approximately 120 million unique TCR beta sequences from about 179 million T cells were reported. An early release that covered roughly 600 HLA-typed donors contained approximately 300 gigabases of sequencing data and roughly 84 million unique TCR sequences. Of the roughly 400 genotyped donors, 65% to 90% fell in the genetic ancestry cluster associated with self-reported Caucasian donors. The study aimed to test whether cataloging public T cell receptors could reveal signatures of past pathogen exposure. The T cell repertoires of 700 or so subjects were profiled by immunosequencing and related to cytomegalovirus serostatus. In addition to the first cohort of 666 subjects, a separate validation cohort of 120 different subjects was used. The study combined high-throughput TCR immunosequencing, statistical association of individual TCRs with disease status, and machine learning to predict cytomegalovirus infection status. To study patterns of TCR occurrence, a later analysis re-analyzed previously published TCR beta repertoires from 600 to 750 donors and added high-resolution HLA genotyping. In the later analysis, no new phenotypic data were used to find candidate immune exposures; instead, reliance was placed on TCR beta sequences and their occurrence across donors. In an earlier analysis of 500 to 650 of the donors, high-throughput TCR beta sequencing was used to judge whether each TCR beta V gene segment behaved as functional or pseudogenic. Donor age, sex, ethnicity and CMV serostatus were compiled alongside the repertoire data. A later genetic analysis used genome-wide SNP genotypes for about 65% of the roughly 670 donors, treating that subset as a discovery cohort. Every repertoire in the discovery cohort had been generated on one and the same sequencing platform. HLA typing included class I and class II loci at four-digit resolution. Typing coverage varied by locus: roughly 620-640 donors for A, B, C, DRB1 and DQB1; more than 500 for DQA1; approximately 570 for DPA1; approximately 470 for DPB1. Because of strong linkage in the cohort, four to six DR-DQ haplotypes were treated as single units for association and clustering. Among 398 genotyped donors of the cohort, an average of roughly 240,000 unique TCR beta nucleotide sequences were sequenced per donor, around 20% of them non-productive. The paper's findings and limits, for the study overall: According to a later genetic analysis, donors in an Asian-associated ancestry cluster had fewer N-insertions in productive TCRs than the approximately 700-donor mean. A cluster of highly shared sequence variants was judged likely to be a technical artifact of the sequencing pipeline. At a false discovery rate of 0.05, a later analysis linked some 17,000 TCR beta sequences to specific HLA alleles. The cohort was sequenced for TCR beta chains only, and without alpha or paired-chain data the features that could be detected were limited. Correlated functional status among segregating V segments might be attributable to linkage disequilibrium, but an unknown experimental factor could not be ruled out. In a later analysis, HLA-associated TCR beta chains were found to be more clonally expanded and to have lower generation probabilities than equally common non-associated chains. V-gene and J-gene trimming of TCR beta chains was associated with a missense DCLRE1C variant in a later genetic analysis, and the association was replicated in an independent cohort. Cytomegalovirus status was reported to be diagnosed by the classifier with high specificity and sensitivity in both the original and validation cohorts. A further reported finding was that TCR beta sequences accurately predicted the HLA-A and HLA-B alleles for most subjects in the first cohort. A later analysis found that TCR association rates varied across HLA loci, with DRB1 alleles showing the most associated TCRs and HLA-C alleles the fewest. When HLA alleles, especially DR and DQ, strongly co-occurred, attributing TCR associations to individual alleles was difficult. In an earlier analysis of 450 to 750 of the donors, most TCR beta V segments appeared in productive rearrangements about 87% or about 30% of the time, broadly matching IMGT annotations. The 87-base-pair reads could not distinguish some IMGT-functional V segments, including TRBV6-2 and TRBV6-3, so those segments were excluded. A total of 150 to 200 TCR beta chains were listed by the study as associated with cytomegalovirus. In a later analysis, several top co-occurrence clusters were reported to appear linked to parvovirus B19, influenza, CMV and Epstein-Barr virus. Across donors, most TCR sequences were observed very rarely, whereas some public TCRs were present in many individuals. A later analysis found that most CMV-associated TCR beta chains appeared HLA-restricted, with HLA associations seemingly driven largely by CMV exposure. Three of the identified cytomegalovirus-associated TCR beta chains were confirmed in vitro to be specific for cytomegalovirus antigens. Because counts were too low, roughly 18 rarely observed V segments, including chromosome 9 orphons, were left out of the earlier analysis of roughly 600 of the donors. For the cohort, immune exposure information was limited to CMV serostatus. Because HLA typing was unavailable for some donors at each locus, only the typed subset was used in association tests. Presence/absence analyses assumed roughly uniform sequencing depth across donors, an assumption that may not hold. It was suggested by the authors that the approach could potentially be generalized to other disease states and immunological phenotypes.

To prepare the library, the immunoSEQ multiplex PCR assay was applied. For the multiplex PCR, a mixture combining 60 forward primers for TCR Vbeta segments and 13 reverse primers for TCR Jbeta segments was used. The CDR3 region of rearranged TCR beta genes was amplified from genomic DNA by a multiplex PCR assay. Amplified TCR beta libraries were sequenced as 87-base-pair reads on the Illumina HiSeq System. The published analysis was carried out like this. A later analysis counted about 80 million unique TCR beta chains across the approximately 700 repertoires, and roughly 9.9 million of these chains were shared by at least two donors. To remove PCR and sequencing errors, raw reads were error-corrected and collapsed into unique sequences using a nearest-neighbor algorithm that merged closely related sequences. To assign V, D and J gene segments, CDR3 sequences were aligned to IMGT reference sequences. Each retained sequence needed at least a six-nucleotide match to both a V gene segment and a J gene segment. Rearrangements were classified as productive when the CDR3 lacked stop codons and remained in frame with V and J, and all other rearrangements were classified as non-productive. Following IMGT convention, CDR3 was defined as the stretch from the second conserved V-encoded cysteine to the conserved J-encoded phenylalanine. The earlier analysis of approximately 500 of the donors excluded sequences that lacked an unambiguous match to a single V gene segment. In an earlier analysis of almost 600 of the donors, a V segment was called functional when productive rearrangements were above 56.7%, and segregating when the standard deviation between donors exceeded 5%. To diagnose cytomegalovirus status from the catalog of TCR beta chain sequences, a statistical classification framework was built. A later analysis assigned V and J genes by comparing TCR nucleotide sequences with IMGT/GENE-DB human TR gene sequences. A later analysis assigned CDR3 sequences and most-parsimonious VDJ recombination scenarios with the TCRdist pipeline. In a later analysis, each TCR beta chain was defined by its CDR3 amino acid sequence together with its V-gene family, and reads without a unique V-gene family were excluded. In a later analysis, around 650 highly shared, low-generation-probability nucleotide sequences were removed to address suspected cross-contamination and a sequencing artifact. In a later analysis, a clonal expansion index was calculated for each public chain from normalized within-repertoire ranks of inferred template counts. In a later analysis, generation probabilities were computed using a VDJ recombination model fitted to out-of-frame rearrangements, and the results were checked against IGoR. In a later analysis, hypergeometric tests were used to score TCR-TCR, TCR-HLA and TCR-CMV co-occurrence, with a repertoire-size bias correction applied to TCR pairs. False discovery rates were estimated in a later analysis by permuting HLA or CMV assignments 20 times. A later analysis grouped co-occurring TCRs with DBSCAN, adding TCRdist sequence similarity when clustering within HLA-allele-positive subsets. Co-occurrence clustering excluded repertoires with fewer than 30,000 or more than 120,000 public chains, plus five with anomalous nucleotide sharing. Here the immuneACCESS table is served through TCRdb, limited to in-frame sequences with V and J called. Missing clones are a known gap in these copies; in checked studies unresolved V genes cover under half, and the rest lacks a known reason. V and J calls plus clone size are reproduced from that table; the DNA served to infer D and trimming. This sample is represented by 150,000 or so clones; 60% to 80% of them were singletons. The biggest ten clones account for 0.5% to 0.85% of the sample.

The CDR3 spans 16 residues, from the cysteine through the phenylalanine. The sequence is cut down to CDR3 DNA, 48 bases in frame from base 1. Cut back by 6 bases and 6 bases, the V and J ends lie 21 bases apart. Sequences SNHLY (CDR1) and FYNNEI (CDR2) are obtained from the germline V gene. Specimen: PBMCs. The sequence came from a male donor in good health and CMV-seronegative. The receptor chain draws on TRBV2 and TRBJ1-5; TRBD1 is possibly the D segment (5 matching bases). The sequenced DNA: TGTGCCAGCAGAGAGGAGGCGGGGGTACGGGGTCAGCCCCAGCATTTT. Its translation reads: CASREEAGVRGQPQHF.